One sample yielded the 23 T cell receptor beta chains listed below, sequenced in a study of TIL therapy for anti-PD-1-resistant metastatic lung cancer. Sequencing used immunoSEQ v3. Generated by immunoSEQ multiplex PCR, the TCRdb table keeps only in-frame clones and is missing some. The top ten hold roughly 7.1% of the sample, which has around 2,000 clones, around four fifths seen once. Time point: pre-treatment sample, taken before nivolumab and TIL therapy. The tumor samples were excised metastases, mostly pleural nodules or supraclavicular lymph nodes. The sample consisted of tumor tissue, taken at baseline. The receptors come from a person aged 25-85 years with non-small cell lung cancer.

This chain uses TRBV6-1 with TRBJ2-3; D is unclear. CDR1 is MNHNS and CDR2 is SASEGT in the germline V gene. The CDR3 length is 15 residues. Trimming pared 4 bases from V and 0 bases from J, leaving 11 bases between. CDR3 loop: CASSGIHPSTDTQYF. CDR3 bases: TGTGCCAGCAGTGGAATCCACCCTAGCACAGATACGCAGTATTTT.

V and J are TRBV5-6 and TRBJ1-2; 9 nucleotides agree with TRBD1. Germline-derived CDR1 and CDR2 are SGHDT and YYEEEE. With 4 bases clipped from V and 4 bases from J, the junction kept 5 bases outside the gene matches. The CDR3 sequence is 14 residues long. CDR3 loop: CASSPGQGSYGYTF. CDR3 DNA: TGTGCCAGCAGCCCTGGACAGGGGAGCTATGGCTACACCTTC.

This chain joins TRBV28 and TRBJ2-3; TRBD1 matches at 8 bases. Germline values: CDR1 MDHEN, CDR2 SYDVKM. The CDR3 sequence is 17 residues long. The junction had 12 bases not matched to a gene; V was cut back by 3 bases and J by 4 bases. The CDR3 DNA sequence: TGTGCCAGCAGTTTTCCACCGGGACAGGAGGGTTCAGATACGCAGTATTTT. Its protein is CASSFPPGQEGSDTQYF.

The genes are TRBV29-1 and TRBJ2-7, with 7 bases matching TRBD1. The V gene end was trimmed by 0 bases and the J gene end by 5 bases; junction bases not matched to a gene: 1. This CDR3 has 12 amino acids. Per the germline V gene, CDR1 is SQVTM and CDR2 is ANQGSEA. The CDR3 loop is CSVEEQGNEQYF. The CDR3 DNA reads as TGCAGCGTTGAAGAACAGGGGAACGAGCAGTACTTC.

The gene calls are TRBV7-2 and TRBJ1-2; a possible D gene is TRBD1 (5 bases). This CDR3 region has 16 residues. V was shortened by 5 bases and J by 7 bases, with 23 bases between the two germline ends. Germline loops: CDR1 SGHTA, CDR2 FQGNSA. In nucleotides, the CDR3 is TGTGCCAGCAGCCCTAGCCTAGGGGAGGTTTGGGGTGGCTACACCTTC. It yields the protein CASSPSLGEVWGGYTF.

The chain combines TRBV21-1 with TRBJ2-5; the DNA was not compared with TRBD1, the D call given in the table. TRBV21-1 counts as a pseudogene. The CDR3 has 14 amino acids. The CDR3: CASSTDRLGETQYF. CDR3 nucleotides: TGTGCCAGCAGCACCGACAGGCTTGGGGAGACCCAGTACTTC.

The chain couples TRBV19 to TRBJ2-6, with D maybe TRBD2 (6 bases). CDR1 and CDR2 from the germline V gene are LNHDA and SQIVND (reference sequence). This CDR3 comprises 15 residues. V was cut by 4 bases and J by 3 bases, with 10 bases left in between. The CDR3 DNA is TGTGCCAGTAGTAAGGGAGGAGGTGGGGCCAACGTCCTGACTTTC. It codes for CASSKGGGGANVLTF.

The V and J genes are TRBV10-1 and TRBJ2-3; D is undetermined. The V end was cut by 3 bases, the J end by 1 base, with 5 bases between. Germline V gene sequence: CDR1 WNHNN, CDR2 SYGVQD (reference sequence). CDR3 size: 13 residues. The CDR3 DNA reads as TGCGCCAGCAGTGATGGGGGCACAGATACGCAGTATTTT. Translated, it gives CASSDGGTDTQYF.

This chain uses TRBV5-1 with TRBJ2-5; D is ambiguous. The germline CDR1 and CDR2 sequences are SGHRS and YFSETQ. The CDR3 sequence is 12 residues long. The V end was cut by 6 bases, the J end by 5 bases, with 11 bases between. Here the CDR3 reads CASKEYLETQYF. Here the CDR3 DNA reads TGCGCCAGCAAGGAGTATTTGGAGACCCAGTACTTC.

The V gene is TRBV10-3, the J gene TRBJ1-5; possibly TRBD1 for D (6 bases). V was pared by 6 bases and J by 5 bases, with 11 bases between. This CDR3 comprises 13 residues. The germline gives CDR1 ENHRY, CDR2 SYGVKD. The CDR3 loop reads CAISRGWDQPQHF. CDR3 coding DNA: TGTGCCATCAGCAGGGGTTGGGATCAGCCCCAGCATTTT.

The chain recombines TRBV19 with TRBJ1-1, with D tentatively TRBD1 (6 bases). The V end lost 0 bases, the J end lost 0 bases, and 11 bases lay between the germline ends. CDR3 length equals 16 residues. CDR1 and CDR2 (germline): LNHDA, SQIVND (reference sequence). The CDR3 DNA reads TGTGCCAGTAGTATAGATTCGGCAGGGGTGAACACTGAAGCTTTCTTT. Its translation is CASSIDSAGVNTEAFF.

This chain uses TRBV30 with TRBJ1-5; no definite D call. Per germline, CDR1 GTSNPN and CDR2 SVGIG (reference sequence). Trimming took 1 base from V and 7 from J, leaving 8 bases between them. The CDR3 loop spans 12 amino acids. The CDR3 nucleotides read TGTGCCTGGAGTGGGGGTTCCCAGCCCCAGCATTTT. Protein product: CAWSGGSQPQHF.

The gene calls are TRBV29-1 and TRBJ2-5; D not resolved. Germline lookup yields CDR1 SQVTM and CDR2 ANQGSEA. V was shortened by 2 bases and J by 1 base, with 2 bases between the two germline ends. The CDR3 length is 11 residues. CDR3: CSVEPQETQYF. CDR3 sequence (DNA): TGCAGCGTTGAACCCCAAGAGACCCAGTACTTC.

This chain links TRBV6-1 with TRBJ2-1, with 7 bases fitting TRBD2. CDR3 size: 17 residues. CDR1 MNHNS and CDR2 SASEGT come from the germline V gene. V lost 0 bases, J lost 6 bases, and 11 bases stayed unmatched. In DNA form, the CDR3 reads TGTGCCAGCAGTGAAGCGGCCGGGATTTGGGGGGGCAATGAGCAGTTCTTC. Translated: CASSEAAGIWGGNEQFF.

The chain has TRBV15 and TRBJ2-1; TRBD2 is a possible D gene (5 bases). V lost 0 bases and J lost 9, with 15 bases in between. The germline CDR1 and CDR2 sequences are LNHNV and YYDKDF (reference sequence). CDR3 length: 15 amino acids. DNA for the CDR3: TGTGCCACCAGCAGAGAGATTGGGAGCTCCAGTGAGCAGTTCTTC. It translates to CATSREIGSSSEQFF.

This sequence joins TRBV7-2 and TRBJ1-2; D is undetermined. V was shortened by 1 base and J by 4 bases, with 13 bases between the two germline ends. This CDR3 is 15 amino acids long. CDR1 and CDR2 (germline): SGHTA, FQGNSA. The CDR3 region is CASSLVGVEIYGYTF. The CDR3 nucleotides read TGTGCCAGCAGCTTAGTGGGCGTGGAAATCTATGGCTACACCTTC.

This sequence joins TRBV5-6 and TRBJ1-2; D gene uncertain. The CDR3 covers 18 residues. The V and J ends lost 4 bases and 1 base respectively, with 23 bases between them. The germline V gene has CDR1 SGHDT and CDR2 YYEEEE. The CDR3 region is CASSRRTFTFTYNYGYTF. In nucleotides, the CDR3 is TGTGCCAGCAGCCGAAGGACCTTCACCTTTACCTATAACTATGGCTACACCTTC. Full variable domain (remainder filled in from reference TRBV5-6 and TRBJ1-2): DAGVTQSPTHLIKTRGQQVTLRCSPKSGHDTVSWYQQALGQGPQFIFQYYEEEERQRGNFPDRFSGHQFPNYSSELNVNALLLGDSALYLCASSRRTFTFTYNYGYTFGSGTRLTVV.

This chain links TRBV6-5 with TRBJ2-7, with 7 bases fitting TRBD2. V was clipped by 3 bases and J by 3 bases; unmatched bases: 5. Germline CDR1 MNHEY, CDR2 SVGAGI. The CDR3 totals 14 residues. CDR3 in DNA: TGTGCCAGCAGTTATTCGGGAGGAATCTACGAGCAGTACTTC. This sequence encodes CASSYSGGIYEQYF.

The chain combines TRBV10-1 with TRBJ2-7; D is possibly TRBD2 (6 bases). This CDR3 spans 11 amino acids. Deletions cut 11 bases from V and 4 bases from J, with 12 bases between. Germline V gene data show CDR1 as WNHNN and CDR2 as SYGVQD (reference sequence). In DNA, the CDR3 is TGCGCCCCGGGGGATTTTTACGAGCAGTACTTC. Amino acid sequence: CAPGDFYEQYF.

This chain uses TRBV4-1 with TRBJ1-1; 9 positions match TRBD1. CDR1 and CDR2 (germline): MGHRA, YSYEKL. CDR3 length: 15 residues. After removal of 7 bases from V and 2 bases from J, the junction contained 8 bases not matched to a gene. The CDR3 spells CASISLGQGNTEAFF. In nucleotides, the CDR3 is TGCGCCAGCATCAGCTTGGGACAGGGAAACACTGAAGCTTTCTTT.

The chain is built from TRBV6-5 and TRBJ1-2, with D possibly TRBD1 on 6 matching bases. V lost 2 bases to trimming and J lost 6 bases, with 16 bases between them. The germline V gene has CDR1 MNHEY and CDR2 SVGAGI. The CDR3 runs 15 residues. CDR3 bases: TGTGCCAGCAGTTACAAGTCAGGGGAATTTCATGGCTACACCTTC. Amino acids: CASSYKSGEFHGYTF.

The chain recombines TRBV11-3 with TRBJ2-2; the match to TRBD2 covers 9 bases. This CDR3 has 14 residues. CDR1 SGHNT and CDR2 YENEEA come from the germline V gene. Trimming removed 4 bases from V and 7 bases from J; junction bases left unmatched: 4. CDR3 DNA sequence: TGTGCCAGCAGCTCTTATAGCGGGAGCGGGGAGCTGTTTTTT. Its protein product is CASSSYSGSGELFF.

The genes are TRBV5-6 and TRBJ2-5; 11 bases line up with TRBD1. CDR1 and CDR2 (germline): SGHDT, YYEEEE. The CDR3 length is 15 residues. The V gene end was trimmed by 5 bases and the J gene end by 7 bases; junction bases not matched to a gene: 10. The CDR3 sequence is CASSSGQGAMGTQYF. The CDR3 coding sequence is TGTGCCAGCAGTTCCGGACAGGGGGCGATGGGGACCCAGTACTTC. The complete variable domain, with remaining parts taken from reference TRBV5-6 and TRBJ2-5, reads DAGVTQSPTHLIKTRGQQVTLRCSPKSGHDTVSWYQQALGQGPQFIFQYYEEEERQRGNFPDRFSGHQFPNYSSELNVNALLLGDSALYLCASSSGQGAMGTQYFGPGTRLLVL.